This TCR beta chain was documented in a study of identical twins. Study-wide results and limits: Researchers caution that invariant MAIT and iNKT cells could partly confound zero-insertion analyses. Models underestimated TCR alpha sharing (out-of-frame) in monozygotic twins.

This clonotype has a count of ten or more. The target antigen is unknown. This CDR3 contains 15 residues. With V trimmed by 1 base and J by 2 bases, 2 bases remained unmatched. The germline CDR1 and CDR2 sequences are SGHTA and FQGNSA. A universal primer binding site was introduced by template switching. The final cDNA contained unique molecular identifiers. TCRdb re-derived calls from the 5' RACE reads in MiXCR, one entry per CDR3 protein. This table has around 480,000 distinct CDR3 sequences, about 13% appearing once. The same data also went into a second study, on yellow fever vaccine responses in identical twins.

Material: CD4+ T cells sorted from blood. The chain couples TRBV7-2 to TRBJ2-1; 7 nucleotides match TRBD1. The sequence derives from a woman aged 18-35 years in good health. The CDR3 protein is CASSLGGQAYNEQFF. The CDR3 nucleotides are TGTGCCAGCAGCTTAGGCGGACAGGCCTACAATGAGCAGTTCTTC.